Listed below are T cell receptor beta chains from one sample, sequenced in a study of T cell repertoires in cytomegalovirus infection. One entry per CDR3 protein results from TCRdb running MiXCR on the reads. The sample has 830,000 or so distinct CDR3 sequences; 30% to 35% are singletons. Antigens of these TCRs are unknown. This specimen consisted of cultured CD8+ T cells from PBMCs, obtained from culture after CMV antigen stimulation. Receptor source: a human donor in good health (CMV status not recorded). Some clones in this sample may be carry-over from other donors' samples. The CDR3 runs from the conserved cysteine through the conserved F or W.

j_gene,v_gene,CDR3aa
TRBJ1-2,TRBV6-2/TRBV6-3,CASSYSGPAYGYTF
TRBJ1-4,TRBV6-1,CASRHGTGKRANEKLFF
TRBJ2-1,TRBV5-6,CASSPDRGQLNEQFF
TRBJ2-3,TRBV7-9,CASSPGAVQDTQYF
TRBJ1-1,TRBV6-6,CASSYVRASNTEAFF
TRBJ2-2,TRBV2,CASPGGPTGELFF
TRBJ2-3,TRBV7-9,CASDSPKRGANTQYF
TRBJ2-1,TRBV28,CASSRPPVFSYNEQFF
TRBJ2-6,TRBV19,CASSIGGGPGANVLTF
TRBJ2-1,TRBV6-1,CASSKDTPYNEQFF
TRBJ2-1,TRBV10-3,CAISEPTSRYNEQFF
TRBJ2-1,TRBV28,CASGLHKRDLSYNEQFF
TRBJ2-1,TRBV11-2,CASSSGTWAVF
TRBJ2-3,TRBV2,CASFPGTASTDTQYF
TRBJ2-1,TRBV27,CASSLPGQGSNNEQFF
TRBJ1-5,TRBV19,CASSIDLGRGRPQHF
TRBJ1-2,TRBV19,CASMSSFRAGGPAHYGYTF
TRBJ1-2,TRBV27,CASGGQGALWGYTF
TRBJ1-1,TRBV19,CASSLGQGALNTEAFF
TRBJ2-7,TRBV7-9,CASSLWGITGGEGKTYEQYF
TRBJ1-1,TRBV7-6,CATKGDTSEAFF
TRBJ2-7,TRBV10-3,CAISGSAYEQYF
TRBJ1-5,TRBV4-2,CASSQEEGAGNQPQHF
TRBJ1-1,TRBV7-8,CASGKPNTEAFF
TRBJ2-6,TRBV7-9,CASSPRVGQVISSGANVLTF
TRBJ1-5,TRBV15,CATSRDRGKPQHF
TRBJ1-6,TRBV7-9,CASSYETSYSPLHF
TRBJ1-6,TRBV27,CASSLIGSPLHF
TRBJ1-1,TRBV19,CASSSRDIVAEAFF
TRBJ1-5,TRBV6-6,CASSDPGTGRVQPQHF
TRBJ2-1,TRBV20-1,CSPRPQGTGQFF
TRBJ1-2,TRBV10-3,CAIRDRSGDGYTF
TRBJ1-5,TRBV5-6,CASRWGQQGGWDQPQHF
TRBJ2-7,TRBV10-3,CAIRRTTGNEQYF
TRBJ2-5,TRBV7-8,CASSTDAAKTQYF
TRBJ1-2,TRBV19,CASSFLRDGYTF
TRBJ2-1,TRBV7-2,CASSPSLGFSPYNEQFF